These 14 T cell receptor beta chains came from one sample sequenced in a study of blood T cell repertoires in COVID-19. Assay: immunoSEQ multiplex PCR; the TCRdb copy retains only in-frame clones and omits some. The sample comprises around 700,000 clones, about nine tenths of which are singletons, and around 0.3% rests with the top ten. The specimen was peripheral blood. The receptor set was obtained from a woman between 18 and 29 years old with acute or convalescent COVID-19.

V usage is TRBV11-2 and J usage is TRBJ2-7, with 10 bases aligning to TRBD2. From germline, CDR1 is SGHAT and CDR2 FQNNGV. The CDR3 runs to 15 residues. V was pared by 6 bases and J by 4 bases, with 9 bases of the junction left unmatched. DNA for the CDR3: TGTGCCAGCAGTCCTAACCCTAGCGGGGGTTACGAGCAGTACTTC. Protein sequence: CASSPNPSGGYEQYF. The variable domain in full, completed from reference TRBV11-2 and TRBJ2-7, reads EAGVAQSPRYKIIEKRQSVAFWCNPISGHATLYWYQQILGQGPKLLIQFQNNGVVDDSQLPKDRFSAERLKGVDSTLKIQPAKLEDSAVYLCASSPNPSGGYEQYFGPGTRLTVT.

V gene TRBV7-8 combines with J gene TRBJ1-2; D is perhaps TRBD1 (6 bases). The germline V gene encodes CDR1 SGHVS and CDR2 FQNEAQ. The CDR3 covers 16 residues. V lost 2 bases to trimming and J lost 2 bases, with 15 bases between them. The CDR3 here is CASSLLDRLLNYGYTF. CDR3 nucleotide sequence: TGTGCCAGCAGCTTACTAGACAGGCTCCTAAACTATGGCTACACCTTC.

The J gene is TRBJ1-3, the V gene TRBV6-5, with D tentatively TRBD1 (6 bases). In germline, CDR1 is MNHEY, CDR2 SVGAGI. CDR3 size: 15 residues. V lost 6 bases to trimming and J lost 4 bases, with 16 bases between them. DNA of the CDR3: TGTGCCAGCAGCAACGTACAGGGAGCCGGAAACACCATATATTTT. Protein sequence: CASSNVQGAGNTIYF.

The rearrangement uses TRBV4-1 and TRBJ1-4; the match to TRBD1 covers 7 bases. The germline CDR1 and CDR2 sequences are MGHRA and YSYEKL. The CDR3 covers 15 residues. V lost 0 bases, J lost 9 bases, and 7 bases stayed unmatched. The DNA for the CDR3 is TGCGCCAGCAGCCAAGATGGAGGGGGCAGGCAAAAACTGTTTTTT. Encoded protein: CASSQDGGGRQKLFF.

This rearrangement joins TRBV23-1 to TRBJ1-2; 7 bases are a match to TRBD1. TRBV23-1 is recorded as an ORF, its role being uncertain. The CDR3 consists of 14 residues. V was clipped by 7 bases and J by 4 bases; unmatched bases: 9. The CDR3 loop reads CASTRTGGSYGYTF. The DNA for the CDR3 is TGCGCCAGCACTAGGACAGGAGGATCCTATGGCTACACCTTC.

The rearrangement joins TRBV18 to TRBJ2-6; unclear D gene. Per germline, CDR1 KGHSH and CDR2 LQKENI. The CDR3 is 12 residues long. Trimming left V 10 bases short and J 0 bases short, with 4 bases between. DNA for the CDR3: TGTGCCACCCTCTCTGGGGCCAACGTCCTGACTTTC. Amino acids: CATLSGANVLTF.

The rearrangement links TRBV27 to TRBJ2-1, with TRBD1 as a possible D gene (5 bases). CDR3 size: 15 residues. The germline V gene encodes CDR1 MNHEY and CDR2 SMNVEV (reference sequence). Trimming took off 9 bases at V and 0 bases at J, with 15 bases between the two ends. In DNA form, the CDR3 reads TGTGCCAGTTCCCAAGGGGCGTTCTCCTACAATGAGCAGTTCTTC. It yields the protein CASSQGAFSYNEQFF.

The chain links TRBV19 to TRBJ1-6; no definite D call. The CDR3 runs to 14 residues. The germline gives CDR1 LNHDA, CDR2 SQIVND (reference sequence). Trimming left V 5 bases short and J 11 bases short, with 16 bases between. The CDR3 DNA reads TGTGCCAGTAGTGCTCGGGGAGGTGGAGCACCCCTCCACTTT. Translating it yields CASSARGGGAPLHF.

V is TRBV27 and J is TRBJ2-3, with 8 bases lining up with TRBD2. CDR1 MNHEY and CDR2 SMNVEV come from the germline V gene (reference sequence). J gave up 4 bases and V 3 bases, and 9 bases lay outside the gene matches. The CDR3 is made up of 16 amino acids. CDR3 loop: CASSFGAGGGSDTQYF. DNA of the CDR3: TGTGCCAGCAGTTTTGGGGCGGGGGGTGGATCAGATACGCAGTATTTT.

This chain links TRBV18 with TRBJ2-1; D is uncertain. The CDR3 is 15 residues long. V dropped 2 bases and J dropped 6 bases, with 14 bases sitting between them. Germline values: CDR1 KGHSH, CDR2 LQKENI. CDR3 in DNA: TGTGCCAGCTCACCATCCAGTTTGGCCGTCAATGAGCAGTTCTTC. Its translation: CASSPSSLAVNEQFF. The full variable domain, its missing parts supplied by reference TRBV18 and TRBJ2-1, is NAGVMQNPRHLVRRRGQEARLRCSPMKGHSHVYWYRQLPEEGLKFMVYLQKENIIDESGMPKERFSAEFPKEGPSILRIQQVVRGDSAAYFCASSPSSLAVNEQFFGPGTRLTVL.

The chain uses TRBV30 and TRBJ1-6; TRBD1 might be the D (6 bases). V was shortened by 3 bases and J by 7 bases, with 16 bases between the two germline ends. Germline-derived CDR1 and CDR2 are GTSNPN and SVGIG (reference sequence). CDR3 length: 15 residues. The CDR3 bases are TGTGCCTGGAGGGGGGCGGGGAGGGAGAATTCACCCCTCCACTTT. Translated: CAWRGAGRENSPLHF.

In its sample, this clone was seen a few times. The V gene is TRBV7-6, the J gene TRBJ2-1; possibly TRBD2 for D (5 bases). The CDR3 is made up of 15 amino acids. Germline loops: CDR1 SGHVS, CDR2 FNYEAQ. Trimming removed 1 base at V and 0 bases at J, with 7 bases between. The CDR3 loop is CASSLESGSYNEQFF. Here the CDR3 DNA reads TGTGCCAGCAGCTTAGAGAGCGGCTCCTACAATGAGCAGTTCTTC.

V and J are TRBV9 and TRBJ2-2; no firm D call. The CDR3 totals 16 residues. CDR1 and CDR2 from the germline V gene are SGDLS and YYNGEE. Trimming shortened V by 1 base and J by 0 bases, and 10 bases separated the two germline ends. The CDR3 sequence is CASSVLSAPNTGELFF. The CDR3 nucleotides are TGTGCCAGCAGCGTATTATCCGCGCCGAACACCGGGGAGCTGTTTTTT.

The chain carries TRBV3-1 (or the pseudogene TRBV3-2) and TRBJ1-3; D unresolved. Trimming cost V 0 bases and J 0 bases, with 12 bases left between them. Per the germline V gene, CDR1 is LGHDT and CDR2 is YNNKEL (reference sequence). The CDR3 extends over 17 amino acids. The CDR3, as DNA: TGTGCCAGCAGCCAAGACCCGGGAGGTGTCTCTGGAAACACCATATATTTT. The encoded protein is CASSQDPGGVSGNTIYF.